The 7 T cell receptor beta chains below come from one sample, sequenced in a study of T cell responses to AZD1222 COVID-19 vaccine. Clones were sequenced by immunoSEQ multiplex PCR, and TCRdb holds only the in-frame ones, with some missing. Seen here are some 150,000 clones, over 85% observed once, and the top ten hold around 5.1%. Sequences were derived from peripheral blood, sampled on day 0 of AZD1222 vaccination. Every receptor here comes from an adult in good health.

J is TRBJ1-2 and V is TRBV7-2; 8 bases align to TRBD1. The CDR3 length is 16 residues. The V and J ends lost 1 base and 8 bases, in that order; junction bases with no gene match: 12. Germline lookup yields CDR1 SGHTA and CDR2 FQGNSA. The CDR3 protein is CASSLEFRTGIGGYTF. The CDR3 bases are TGTGCCAGCAGCTTAGAGTTCAGGACAGGGATTGGGGGCTACACCTTC.

The rearrangement joins TRBV7-6 to TRBJ2-1; D is uncertain. Germline V gives CDR1 SGHVS, CDR2 FNYEAQ. The V gene lost 0 bases and the J gene lost 0 bases, with 6 bases spanning the gap. The length of the CDR3 is 15 residues. The CDR3 sequence: CASSLAANSYNEQFF. Written as DNA, the CDR3 is TGTGCCAGCAGCTTAGCAGCGAACTCCTACAATGAGCAGTTCTTC. The full variable domain, in which reference TRBV7-6 and TRBJ2-1 provide the parts outside the CDR3, is GAGVSQSPRYKVTKRGQDVALRCDPISGHVSLYWYRQALGQGPEFLTYFNYEAQQDKSGLPNDRFSAERPEGSISTLTIQRTEQRDSAMYRCASSLAANSYNEQFFGPGTRLTVL.

The rearrangement joins TRBV15 to TRBJ1-1; TRBD1 matches at 7 bases. This CDR3 has 14 amino acids. J gave up 4 bases and V 3 bases, and 5 bases lay outside the gene matches. The germline V gene encodes CDR1 LNHNV and CDR2 YYDKDF (reference sequence). CDR3 bases: TGTGCCACCAGCAGGCACAGGGGTGCCACTGAAGCTTTCTTT. This sequence encodes CATSRHRGATEAFF.

The chain joins TRBV5-5 to TRBJ2-6, with D unresolved. Per germline, CDR1 SGHKS and CDR2 YYEKEE (reference sequence). This CDR3 has 13 residues. The V end was cut by 0 bases, the J end by 6 bases, with 4 bases between. CDR3 coding DNA: TGTGCCAGCAGCTTGGGACAGGCCAACGTCCTGACTTTC. Translation gives CASSLGQANVLTF. Full variable domain (remainder filled in from reference TRBV5-5 and TRBJ2-6): DAGVTQSPTHLIKTRGQQVTLRCSPISGHKSVSWYQQVLGQGPQFIFQYYEKEERGRGNFPDRFSARQFPNYSSELNVNALLLGDSALYLCASSLGQANVLTFGAGSRLTVL.

J is TRBJ2-3 and V is TRBV6-5, with a weak D call TRBD1 (6 bases). V was clipped by 7 bases and J by 1 base, with 15 bases between them. Germline CDR1 and CDR2: MNHEY and SVGAGI. CDR3 length: 15 residues. The CDR3: CASTAGTTGTDTQYF. The CDR3 DNA follows: TGTGCCAGCACTGCCGGGACAACCGGCACAGATACGCAGTATTTT.

This chain uses TRBV6-2 or TRBV6-3 with TRBJ2-1, with 9 positions matching TRBD2. The CDR3 is made up of 15 amino acids. Germline loops: CDR1 MNHEY, CDR2 SVGEGT. V trimming: 2 bases; J trimming: 9 bases; junction bases outside the gene matches: 8. CDR3 DNA sequence: TGTGCCAGCAGTTACCTTGGCGGGAGGGCAGGTGAGCAGTTCTTC. This translates into CASSYLGGRAGEQFF.

The chain recombines TRBV11-2 with TRBJ1-4; TRBD1 agrees at 8 bases. Trimming at V came to 4 bases and at J to 6 bases, leaving 7 bases not matched to a gene. The CDR3 is 15 residues long. Germline-derived CDR1 and CDR2 are SGHAT and FQNNGV. The CDR3 sequence is CASSSQGVGYEKLFF. The DNA of the CDR3 is TGTGCCAGCAGCTCACAGGGGGTAGGGTATGAAAAACTGTTTTTT.